Listed below are T cell receptor beta chains from one sample, sequenced in a study of T cells after yellow fever vaccination. In TCRdb, the 5' RACE reads were re-called with MiXCR into one record per CDR3 protein. This table holds 300,000 to 400,000 distinct CDR3 sequences, around an eighth found once. The source material was CD4+ T cells sorted from PBMCs, sampled 15 days after the yellow fever booster vaccination. Receptors were obtained from a man aged 18 to 29 who received the YFV17D yellow fever vaccine. Both conserved end residues are part of each CDR3. Fields, in order: CDR3 protein, CDR3 DNA, V gene, J gene, D gene, clone size. The D gene is left open where the match is weak. Some rows mark clone size as missing; the rest say once, few, many or name a class of expanded clone.

CDR3: CASMRGRDEAFF
DNA: TGTGCCAGCATGAGGGGGCGGGATGAAGCTTTCTTT
V: TRBV2
J: TRBJ1-1
D: TRBD1
size: -

CDR3: CASSHVRGQETQYF
DNA: TGCGCCAGCAGCCACGTCCGGGGTCAAGAGACCCAGTACTTC
V: TRBV5-1
J: TRBJ2-5
D: -
size: few

CDR3: CASSHGRGVGNTEAFF
DNA: TGTGCCAGCAGCCACGGCAGGGGGGTAGGGAACACTGAAGCTTTCTTT
V: TRBV3-1
J: TRBJ1-1
D: TRBD1
size: -

CDR3: CASSPEGRGNTEAFF
DNA: TGTGCCAGCAGCCCGGAAGGTCGTGGGAACACTGAAGCTTTCTTT
V: TRBV16
J: TRBJ1-1
D: -
size: -

CDR3: CASSGAGGNQPQHF
DNA: TGTGCCAGCAGTGGGGCGGGAGGCAATCAGCCCCAGCATTTT
V: TRBV5-6
J: TRBJ1-5
D: -
size: many

CDR3: CSAPPGTGVNEQYF
DNA: TGCAGTGCTCCCCCCGGGACAGGGGTGAACGAGCAGTACTTC
V: TRBV20-1
J: TRBJ2-7
D: TRBD1
size: few

CDR3: CASSGPDRAYGYTF
DNA: TGTGCCAGCAGTGGGCCCGACAGGGCCTATGGCTACACCTTC
V: TRBV25-1
J: TRBJ1-2
D: TRBD1
size: -

CDR3: CASSLAGTSGYTF
DNA: TGCGCCAGCAGCTTAGCCGGGACATCAGGCTACACCTTC
V: TRBV5-1
J: TRBJ1-2
D: -
size: -

CDR3: CASSDTGQEQPQHF
DNA: TGTGCCAGCAGTGATACAGGGCAAGAACAGCCCCAGCATTTT
V: TRBV2
J: TRBJ1-5
D: -
size: -

CDR3: CASHRTDGTYEQYF
DNA: TGTGCCAGCCATCGGACAGATGGGACCTACGAGCAGTACTTC
V: TRBV7-8
J: TRBJ2-7
D: -
size: -

CDR3: CASRSLGTNEKLFF
DNA: TGCGCCAGCAGGTCCCTTGGGACTAATGAAAAACTGTTTTTT
V: TRBV5-1
J: TRBJ1-4
D: -
size: -

CDR3: CASSSGWDRGYGGPDTQYF
DNA: TGTGCCAGCAGCTCGGGATGGGACAGGGGGTACGGAGGGCCAGATACGCAGTATTTT
V: TRBV5-6
J: TRBJ2-3
D: TRBD1
size: few

CDR3: CASSGGGRGEQFF
DNA: TGTGCCAGCAGCGGGGGGGGCCGCGGTGAGCAGTTCTTC
V: TRBV7-3
J: TRBJ2-1
D: -
size: -

CDR3: CSVPVAKNIQYF
DNA: TGCAGTGTTCCTGTAGCCAAAAACATTCAGTACTTC
V: TRBV20-1
J: TRBJ2-4
D: -
size: -

CDR3: CSARPGTGTYGYTF
DNA: TGCAGTGCTAGACCCGGGACAGGGACCTATGGCTACACCTTC
V: TRBV20-1
J: TRBJ1-2
D: TRBD1
size: -

CDR3: CASRQDFGGQPQHF
DNA: TGCGCCAGCAGGCAGGACTTTGGAGGTCAGCCCCAGCATTTT
V: TRBV5-1
J: TRBJ1-5
D: -
size: -

CDR3: CASSAPRGQYNSPLHF
DNA: TGTGCCAGCAGCGCGCCCAGGGGTCAGTATAATTCACCCCTCCACTTT
V: TRBV9
J: TRBJ1-6
D: -
size: few

CDR3: CASSPGQGRAQYF
DNA: TGTGCCAGCAGCCCCGGACAGGGGAGGGCCCAGTACTTC
V: TRBV7-9
J: TRBJ2-5
D: TRBD1
size: -

CDR3: CASSLSPSREQYF
DNA: TGTGCCAGCAGTTTGTCTCCAAGTAGAGAGCAGTACTTC
V: TRBV28
J: TRBJ2-7
D: -
size: -

CDR3: CASSLRVRSKNIQYF
DNA: TGTGCCAGCAGTTTAAGGGTCAGATCCAAAAACATTCAGTACTTC
V: TRBV12-3/TRBV12-4
J: TRBJ2-4
D: -
size: few

CDR3: CASRVQTDTQYF
DNA: TGTGCCAGCAGGGTCCAAACAGATACGCAGTATTTT
V: TRBV7-2
J: TRBJ2-3
D: -
size: -

CDR3: CASNEGRRNSPLHF
DNA: TGTGCCAGCAACGAGGGAAGGCGGAACTCACCCCTCCACTTT
V: TRBV19
J: TRBJ1-6
D: -
size: -

CDR3: CASSPDGADEQFF
DNA: TGTGCCAGCTCACCAGACGGGGCCGATGAGCAGTTCTTC
V: TRBV18
J: TRBJ2-1
D: -
size: -

CDR3: CSARQRYTDTQYF
DNA: TGCAGCGCCAGACAGAGATACACAGATACGCAGTATTTT
V: TRBV29-1
J: TRBJ2-3
D: -
size: few

CDR3: CASSTLGTLDTEAFF
DNA: TGTGCCAGCAGCACACTGGGGACTTTGGACACTGAAGCTTTCTTT
V: TRBV5-6
J: TRBJ1-1
D: -
size: -

CDR3: CAWERGVQETQYF
DNA: TGTGCCTGGGAGCGGGGGGTTCAAGAGACCCAGTACTTC
V: TRBV30
J: TRBJ2-5
D: TRBD2
size: -